The clone carrying this T cell receptor beta chain was detected many times. This CDR3 has 13 residues. Trimming left V 0 bases short and J 7 bases short, with 12 bases between. Germline V gene data show CDR1 as GTSNPN and CDR2 as SVGIG (reference sequence). This entry is derived from a study of T cells in Graves' hyperthyroidism and ophthalmopathy. RNA transcripts yielded amplified TCR beta CDR3 regions. The HTBI set primed first-round TCR CDR3 RT-PCR. TCRdb called the multiplex PCR reads again in MiXCR, with one record for every CDR3 protein. The table has over 200,000 distinct CDR3 sequences, around 17% seen once; the top ten hold around two fifths.

The chain employs TRBV30 and TRBJ1-2; D possibly corresponds to TRBD1 (5 bases). Sequences were obtained from blood. The receptor's source is a man in his forties or fifties with Graves' hyperthyroidism. In nucleotides, the CDR3 is TGTGCCTGGAGTGTACAGAGGACAAGTGGCTACACCTTC. Translation gives CAWSVQRTSGYTF.